The 16 T cell receptor beta chains listed next were all sequenced from one sample in a study of a mutant IDH1 vaccine in newly diagnosed glioma. Assay used: immunoSEQ multiplex PCR; TCRdb lists only in-frame clones, some missing. Among over 75,000 clones listed, 81% were seen once. The antigens of these receptors remain unknown. Regarding time point: week 47, end of study. Doses consisted of 300 ug of mutant IDH1 20-mer peptide each, paired with topical imiquimod. The starting material was PBMCs, obtained from a glioma patient whose treatment included an IDH1 peptide vaccine. The receptors shown here come from a man aged 35 to 55 with glioma.

This sequence joins TRBV18 and TRBJ2-7; no reliable D call. Germline-derived CDR1 and CDR2 are KGHSH and LQKENI. V lost 5 bases, J lost 2 bases, and 7 bases lay in between. This CDR3 spans 12 amino acids. The CDR3 coding sequence is TGTGCCAGCTCAGAACAGCCCTACGAGCAGTACTTC. This codes for CASSEQPYEQYF.

The chain uses TRBV10-3 and TRBJ1-1, with TRBD1 as a possible D gene (5 bases). The CDR3 loop spans 13 amino acids. Germline CDR1 is ENHRY and CDR2 is SYGVKD. Trimming cost V 9 bases and J 1 base, with 12 bases left between them. This chain's CDR3 is CAMASQGNTEAFF. In DNA, the CDR3 is TGTGCCATGGCGAGTCAGGGGAACACTGAAGCTTTCTTT.

This chain connects TRBV4-3 to TRBJ2-3; no definite D call. This CDR3 comprises 13 residues. Trimming stripped 4 bases from V and 6 bases from J, with 11 bases between. Germline V gene sequence: CDR1 LGHNA, CDR2 YSLEER. CDR3 sequence (DNA): TGCGCCAGCAGCCCGGTAGGTCTGGATACGCAGTATTTT. It yields the protein CASSPVGLDTQYF.

The V call is TRBV7-9, the J call TRBJ2-2, with D maybe TRBD2 (6 bases). This CDR3 has 15 amino acids. CDR1 and CDR2 (germline): SEHNR, FQNEAQ (reference sequence). V was clipped by 5 bases and J by 5 bases, with 15 bases between them. CDR3 sequence reads: CASSPRMGGTGELFF. CDR3 bases: TGTGCCAGCAGCCCGCGGATGGGGGGTACCGGGGAGCTGTTTTTT.

In this sample, this clone turned up a few times. This chain joins TRBV4-3 and TRBJ2-7, with unresolved D. The CDR3 consists of 14 residues. V lost 0 bases and J 4 bases, leaving 10 bases between the germline ends. Germline V gives CDR1 LGHNA, CDR2 YSLEER. CDR3 loop: CASSQDRVEYEQYF. CDR3 DNA sequence: TGCGCCAGCAGCCAAGATCGAGTAGAGTACGAGCAGTACTTC.

The rearrangement joins TRBV4-3 to TRBJ2-1; TRBD2 agrees at 9 bases. This CDR3 has 15 residues. Germline CDR1 reads LGHNA; CDR2 reads YSLEER. With V trimmed by 4 bases and J by 4 bases, 5 bases remained unmatched. The CDR3 nucleotides are TGCGCCAGCAGCCTAAGACTAGCGGAATACAATGAGCAGTTCTTC. Translated: CASSLRLAEYNEQFF.

The gene calls are TRBV30 and TRBJ2-5; D gene ambiguous. Germline V gene data show CDR1 as GTSNPN and CDR2 as SVGIG (reference sequence). The CDR3 has 10 residues. V dropped 2 bases and J dropped 2 bases, with 0 bases sitting between them. The CDR3 nucleotides are TGTGCCTGGAGTCAAGAGACCCAGTACTTC. Its translation: CAWSQETQYF.

This chain links TRBV4-2 with TRBJ2-6; D gene uncertain. Trimming pared 4 bases from V and 2 bases from J, leaving 9 bases between. Germline loops: CDR1 LGHNA, CDR2 YNFKEQ. The CDR3 has 15 residues. CDR3 nucleotide sequence: TGTGCCAGCAGCCCCCACAGCGCTGGGGCCAACGTCCTGACTTTC. Translation gives CASSPHSAGANVLTF.

The chain links TRBV19 to TRBJ2-7; D call uncertain. CDR3 length equals 13 residues. Germline CDR1 reads LNHDA; CDR2 reads SQIVND (reference sequence). Trimming cost V 3 bases and J 2 bases, with 8 bases left between them. The CDR3, as DNA: TGTGCCAGTAGTATCGCAGCTCCCTACGAGCAGTACTTC. It translates to CASSIAAPYEQYF. The full variable domain, completed using reference TRBV19 and TRBJ2-7, is DGGITQSPKYLFRKEGQNVTLSCEQNLNHDAMYWYRQDPGQGLRLIYYSQIVNDFQKGDIAEGYSVSREKKESFPLTVTSAQKNPTAFYLCASSIAAPYEQYFGPGTRLTVT.

The chain combines TRBV5-1 with TRBJ1-3, with 7 nucleotides matching TRBD1. This CDR3 has 16 amino acids. Trimming removed 5 bases from V and 0 bases from J; junction bases left unmatched: 8. Germline loops: CDR1 SGHRS, CDR2 YFSETQ. The CDR3: CASSSTGLSSGNTIYF. CDR3 coding DNA: TGCGCCAGCAGTTCGACAGGGCTATCCTCTGGAAACACCATATATTTT.

The V gene is TRBV28, the J gene TRBJ1-5; no firm D call. Between the trimmed V and J ends, which lost 7 bases and 10 bases, there was a span of 20 bases. The CDR3 sequence is 14 residues long. Looked up from germline, CDR1 is MDHEN and CDR2 is SYDVKM. The DNA of the CDR3 is TGTGCCAGCATTCCCCCAGGTACCACCCATCCCCAGCATTTT. Translated: CASIPPGTTHPQHF.

This clone was seen more than once but under ten times. The V gene is TRBV20-1, the J gene TRBJ1-1; no clear D gene. Trimming stripped 1 base from V and 8 bases from J, with 5 bases between. The CDR3 runs 10 residues. Germline CDR1 reads DFQATT; CDR2 reads SNEGSKA (reference sequence). CDR3 nucleotides: TGCAGTGCTAGAGGCAGCGAAGCTTTCTTT. It is translated as CSARGSEAFF.

This chain uses TRBV9 with TRBJ1-6; possibly TRBD1 for D (5 bases). The V end lost 0 bases, the J end lost 7 bases, and 17 bases lay between the germline ends. CDR1 and CDR2 from the germline V gene are SGDLS and YYNGEE. The CDR3 is made up of 17 amino acids. CDR3 loop: CASSVESRALSNSPLHF. For the CDR3, the DNA is TGTGCCAGCAGCGTAGAGTCCAGGGCCCTTTCAAATTCACCCCTCCACTTT.

This clone was picked up a small number of times. The chain links TRBV9 to TRBJ2-2; D unclear. The V gene's germline CDR1 is SGDLS and CDR2 YYNGEE. V was trimmed by 2 bases and J by 5 bases, leaving 4 bases between them. This CDR3 region has 12 residues. This CDR3 is CASSVITGELFF. The CDR3 coding sequence is TGTGCCAGCAGCGTGATAACCGGGGAGCTGTTTTTT.

CDR3 coding DNA: TGCGCCAGCATCCCGACACTCGGGACTGGCTACGAGCAGTACTTC. It yields the protein CASIPTLGTGYEQYF. The rearrangement joins TRBV5-1 to TRBJ2-7, with a possible D match to TRBD2 (6 bases). The CDR3 sequence is 15 residues long. Per the germline V gene, CDR1 is SGHRS and CDR2 is YFSETQ. Trimming pared 6 bases from V and 3 bases from J, leaving 19 bases between.

The V gene is TRBV19, the J gene TRBJ1-1; D possibly corresponds to TRBD1 (5 bases). The V and J ends lost 9 bases and 3 bases respectively, with 17 bases between them. The CDR3 loop spans 14 amino acids. Germline values: CDR1 LNHDA, CDR2 SQIVND (reference sequence). The CDR3 loop reads CASRGDSGHTEAFF. CDR3 DNA: TGTGCCAGCCGGGGGGATTCAGGGCACACTGAAGCTTTCTTT.